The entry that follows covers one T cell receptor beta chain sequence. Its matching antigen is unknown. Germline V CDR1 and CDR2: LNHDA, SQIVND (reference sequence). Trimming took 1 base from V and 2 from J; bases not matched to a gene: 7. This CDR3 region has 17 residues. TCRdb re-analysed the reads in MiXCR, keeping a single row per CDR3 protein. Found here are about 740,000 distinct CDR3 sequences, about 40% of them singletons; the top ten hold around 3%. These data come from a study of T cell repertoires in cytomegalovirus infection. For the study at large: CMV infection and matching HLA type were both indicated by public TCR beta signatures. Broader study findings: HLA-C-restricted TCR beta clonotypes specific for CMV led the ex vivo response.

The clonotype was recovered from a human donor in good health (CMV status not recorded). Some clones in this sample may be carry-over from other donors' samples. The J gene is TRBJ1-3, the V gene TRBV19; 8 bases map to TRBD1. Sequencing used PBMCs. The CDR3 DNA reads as TGTGCCAGTAGTATAGGCTCCGGACAGGGAGCTGGAAACACCATATATTTT. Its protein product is CASSIGSGQGAGNTIYF.